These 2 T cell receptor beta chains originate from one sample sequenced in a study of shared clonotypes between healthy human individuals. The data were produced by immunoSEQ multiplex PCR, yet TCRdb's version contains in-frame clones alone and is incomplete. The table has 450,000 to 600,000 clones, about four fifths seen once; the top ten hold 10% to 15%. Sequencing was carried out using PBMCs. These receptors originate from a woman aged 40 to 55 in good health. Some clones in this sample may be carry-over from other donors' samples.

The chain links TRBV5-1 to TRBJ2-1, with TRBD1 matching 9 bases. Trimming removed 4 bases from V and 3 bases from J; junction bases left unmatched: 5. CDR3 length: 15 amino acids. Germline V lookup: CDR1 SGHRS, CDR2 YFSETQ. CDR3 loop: CASSEQGANYNEQFF. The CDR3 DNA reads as TGCGCCAGCAGCGAACAGGGGGCGAACTACAATGAGCAGTTCTTC.

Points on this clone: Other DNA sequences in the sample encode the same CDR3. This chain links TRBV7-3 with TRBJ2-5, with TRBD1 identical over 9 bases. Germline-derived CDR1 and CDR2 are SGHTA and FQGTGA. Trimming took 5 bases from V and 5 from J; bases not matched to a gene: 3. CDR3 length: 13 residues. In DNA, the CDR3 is TGTGCCAGCAGCCCTGGACAGGGGGAGACCCAGTACTTC. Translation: CASSPGQGETQYF.